These 26 T cell receptor beta chains were sequenced from one sample in a study of shared clonotypes between healthy human individuals (dated by TCRdb to about 2020). To prepare the library, the immunoSEQ multiplex PCR assay was applied. This is the immuneACCESS table as TCRdb keeps it, with only in-frame sequences that have V and J called. A part of the clones is gone; compared with another copy, unresolved V genes explain less than half, and the rest is unexplained. The table for this sample lists 1,500,000 or so clones; less than 99% of them were counted only once. The ten largest clones capture under 0.45% of the sample. Material: naive CD4+ T cells sorted from blood. The sample's cell subset or site label is to be understood as: CD45RA+ positively selected. The receptor source for this set is a man aged 25 to 40 in good health.

This clone was picked up one time. The J gene is TRBJ2-5, the V gene TRBV5-1; no clear D gene. This CDR3 contains 11 residues. Germline V gene sequence: CDR1 SGHRS, CDR2 YFSETQ. The germline V and J ends were trimmed by 5 bases and 6 bases, with 8 bases remaining between them. CDR3 in DNA: TGCGCCAGCAGTGAAGCGAAGACCCAGTACTTC. This encodes CASSEAKTQYF.

The chain has TRBV7-8 and TRBJ2-1, with D hard to call. The CDR3 runs 16 residues. Between the trimmed V and J ends, which lost 5 bases and 5 bases, there was a span of 19 bases. The germline V gene has CDR1 SGHVS and CDR2 FQNEAQ. CDR3 bases: TGTGCCAGCAGCCCACCCCGGGCCCCAAGGGACAATGAGCAGTTCTTC. Its translation: CASSPPRAPRDNEQFF. Full variable domain (rest looked up from reference TRBV7-8 and TRBJ2-1): GAGVSQSPRYKVAKRGQDVALRCDPISGHVSLFWYQQALGQGPEFLTYFQNEAQLDKSGLPSDRFFAERPEGSVSTLKIQRTQQEDSAVYLCASSPPRAPRDNEQFFGPGTRLTVL.

In its sample, this clone was seen once. The V call is TRBV10-2, the J call TRBJ2-5; the match to TRBD2 covers 10 bases. CDR1 WSHSY and CDR2 SAAADI come from the germline V gene. The CDR3 runs to 15 residues. V gave up 3 bases and J gave up 3 bases; unmatched junction bases: 4. Written as DNA, the CDR3 is TGCGCCAGCAGTGAATTCGGACTAGCGGAAGAGACCCAGTACTTC. It encodes CASSEFGLAEETQYF.

The rearrangement joins TRBV7-9 to TRBJ1-4, with 9 positions matching TRBD1. The V and J ends lost 5 bases and 8 bases, in that order; junction bases with no gene match: 6. This CDR3 is built from 14 residues. Germline V lookup: CDR1 SEHNR, CDR2 FQNEAQ (reference sequence). This CDR3 is CASSLDRGNEKLFF. CDR3 nucleotides: TGTGCCAGCAGCCTCGACAGGGGGAACGAAAAACTGTTTTTT.

The CDR3 spells CASSGSFPNQPQHF. The CDR3 nucleotides read TGTGCCAGCAGTGGATCGTTCCCCAATCAGCCCCAGCATTTT. The chain couples TRBV2 to TRBJ1-5; no clear D. The V gene's germline CDR1 is SNHLY and CDR2 FYNNEI. V was clipped by 4 bases and J by 3 bases, with 10 bases between them. The CDR3 length is 14 residues.

CDR3 protein: CASSEGQGTGQPQHF. The DNA for the CDR3 is TGTGCCAGCAGTGAGGGACAGGGGACAGGGCAGCCCCAGCATTTT. This chain uses TRBV2 with TRBJ1-5, with TRBD1 matching over 10 bases. The CDR3 consists of 15 residues. Germline-derived CDR1 and CDR2 are SNHLY and FYNNEI. Trimming cost V 3 bases and J 7 bases; bases outside gene matches: 6.

The chain is built from TRBV18 and TRBJ1-1; 7 bases map to TRBD1. After removal of 1 base from V and 1 base from J, the junction contained 9 bases not matched to a gene. The CDR3 totals 17 residues. The germline gives CDR1 KGHSH, CDR2 LQKENI. The CDR3 loop reads CASSPRTGAHPNTEAFF. In DNA, the CDR3 is TGTGCCAGCTCACCACGGACAGGAGCCCATCCGAACACTGAAGCTTTCTTT.

The genes are TRBV2 and TRBJ2-7, with TRBD1 matching over 7 bases. CDR3 length: 14 amino acids. Per the germline V gene, CDR1 is SNHLY and CDR2 is FYNNEI. V trimming: 7 bases; J trimming: 0 bases; junction bases outside the gene matches: 6. The CDR3 region is CASIGQAHSYEQYF. The CDR3 nucleotides are TGTGCCAGCATCGGACAGGCCCACTCCTACGAGCAGTACTTC.

The rearrangement links TRBV2 to TRBJ1-2; unclear D gene. There are 15 residues in the CDR3. CDR1 SNHLY and CDR2 FYNNEI come from the germline V gene. With 0 bases removed from V and 2 bases from J, the gap between germline ends came to 10 bases. The CDR3, as DNA: TGTGCCAGCAGTGAAGCGCTTCGGCAGAACTATGGCTACACCTTC. This sequence encodes CASSEALRQNYGYTF.

The CDR3 is CAWSFSGWTSGSADTQYF. For the CDR3, the DNA is TGTGCCTGGAGTTTCAGCGGTTGGACTAGCGGGTCGGCAGATACGCAGTATTTT. The rearrangement links TRBV30 to TRBJ2-3, with TRBD2 matching 11 bases. Germline lookup yields CDR1 GTSNPN and CDR2 SVGIG (reference sequence). The CDR3 totals 18 residues. Germline trimming cut 2 bases from V and 4 bases from J; bases unmatched to any gene: 14.

The chain links TRBV5-1 to TRBJ2-1, with a possible D match to TRBD1 (5 bases). CDR1 is SGHRS and CDR2 is YFSETQ in the germline V gene. The CDR3 covers 18 residues. V dropped 0 bases and J dropped 0 bases, with 16 bases sitting between them. The CDR3 region has the DNA TGCGCCAGCAGCTTGGCGATTAACAGGCCGAGCTCCTACAATGAGCAGTTCTTC. Translation gives CASSLAINRPSSYNEQFF.

This chain uses TRBV7-2 with TRBJ2-2; TRBD1 might be the D (8 bases). CDR1 and CDR2 (germline): SGHTA, FQGNSA. CDR3 length: 16 residues. With 10 bases removed from V and 6 bases from J, the gap between germline ends came to 24 bases. In nucleotides, the CDR3 is TGTGCCAACCCGAGGCGGGAGACAGGGGTCCCCGGGGAGCTGTTTTTT. Translation gives CANPRRETGVPGELFF. Full variable domain (remainder filled in from reference TRBV7-2 and TRBJ2-2): GAGVSQSPSNKVTEKGKDVELRCDPISGHTALYWYRQSLGQGLEFLIYFQGNSAPDKSGLPSDRFSAERTGGSVSTLTIQRTQQEDSAVYLCANPRRETGVPGELFFGEGSRLTVL.

The chain uses TRBV7-9 and TRBJ2-7; TRBD1 matches 10 bases. V dropped 0 bases and J dropped 6; count of bases not matched to a gene: 8. The germline CDR1 and CDR2 sequences are SEHNR and FQNEAQ (reference sequence). The CDR3 sequence is 16 residues long. The CDR3 DNA follows: TGTGCCAGCAGCTTAGCCGGCGGACAGGGGGGCCGCGAGCAGTACTTC. Protein product: CASSLAGGQGGREQYF. The full variable domain, with the rest looked up from reference TRBV7-9 and TRBJ2-7, is DTGVSQNPRHKITKRGQNVTFRCDPISEHNRLYWYRQTLGQGPEFLTYFQNEAQLEKSRLLSDRFSAERPKGSFSTLEIQRTEQGDSAMYLCASSLAGGQGGREQYFGPGTRLTVT.

The V gene is TRBV19, the J gene TRBJ2-6; perhaps TRBD2 as D (6 bases). This CDR3 is 14 amino acids long. The germline V and J ends were trimmed by 8 bases and 2 bases, with 10 bases remaining between them. Germline V CDR1 and CDR2: LNHDA, SQIVND (reference sequence). The CDR3 region has the DNA TGTGCCAGTTCAGGGACTCCTGGGGCCAACGTCCTGACTTTC. Its translation is CASSGTPGANVLTF.

The CDR3 nucleotides read TGTGCCAGCAGCTTAGTTTGGGTACGGGACAGGGGTTTCAATGAGCAGTTCTTC. Translation: CASSLVWVRDRGFNEQFF. This rearrangement joins TRBV7-8 to TRBJ2-1, with 10 bases fitting TRBD1. The germline V gene encodes CDR1 SGHVS and CDR2 FQNEAQ. The junction had 12 bases not matched to a gene; V was cut back by 1 base and J by 6 bases. The CDR3 has 18 residues.

In this sample, this clone turned up once. This sequence joins TRBV6-1 and TRBJ1-5; D is ambiguous. The germline gives CDR1 MNHNS, CDR2 SASEGT. Trimming cost V 1 base and J 1 base, with 8 bases left between them. The CDR3 contains 15 residues. The DNA of the CDR3 is TGTGCCAGCAGTGAAGGAGTTTTAAGCAATCAGCCCCAGCATTTT. Amino acids: CASSEGVLSNQPQHF.

About this clone itself: This is likely a read error, given that the CDR3 carries no conserved phenylalanine or tryptophan at its end. No DNA is shown, since the ends of the CDR3 on it are uncertain; the CDR3 is the one TCRdb lists. The chain couples TRBV10-1 to TRBJ2-2; the D segment call TRBD1 is taken from the table without a DNA check. Germline V gene sequence: CDR1 WNHNN, CDR2 SYGVQD (reference sequence). The CDR3 spans 10 residues, counting both ends. The CDR3: CASSDWTGVI.

The chain employs TRBV7-3 and TRBJ2-3; 7 bases are a match to TRBD1. The ends lost 8 bases at V and 3 bases at J; junction bases unmatched: 5. Germline V CDR1 and CDR2: SGHTA, FQGTGA. The CDR3 length is 13 residues. This CDR3 is CASGQGVTDTQYF. CDR3 bases: TGTGCCAGCGGGCAGGGGGTGACAGATACGCAGTATTTT.

The chain employs TRBV29-1 and TRBJ2-2; TRBD1 is a possible D gene (5 bases). Trimming shortened V by 4 bases and J by 0 bases, and 12 bases separated the two germline ends. Germline V gene lookup returns CDR1 SQVTM and CDR2 ANQGSEA. The CDR3 is 15 amino acids. The CDR3 protein is CSVGADRPNTGELFF. The CDR3 bases are TGCAGCGTTGGGGCCGACAGACCGAACACCGGGGAGCTGTTTTTT.

The chain is built from TRBV19 and TRBJ2-7; possible D gene TRBD1, 6 bases. Trimming removed 6 bases at V and 7 bases at J, with 16 bases between. Per germline, CDR1 LNHDA and CDR2 SQIVND (reference sequence). CDR3 length equals 13 residues. The CDR3, as DNA: TGTGCCAGTAGCCCGATGGGGGCGTTTGAGCAGTACTTC. Translation: CASSPMGAFEQYF.

Comment on this clone: The same CDR3 is also encoded by other DNA sequences in this sample. The chain joins TRBV18 to TRBJ1-4; D call uncertain. The V end lost 3 bases, the J end lost 8 bases, and 7 bases lay between the germline ends. In germline, CDR1 is KGHSH, CDR2 LQKENI. The CDR3 covers 12 residues. The CDR3: CASSPGDEKLFF. CDR3 sequence (DNA): TGTGCCAGCTCACCGGGCGACGAAAAACTGTTTTTT.

This clone was recorded once. V usage is TRBV5-1 and J usage is TRBJ2-1, with a possible D match to TRBD1 (5 bases). Germline V gene sequence: CDR1 SGHRS, CDR2 YFSETQ. V lost 2 bases to trimming and J lost 5 bases, with 14 bases between them. The CDR3 is made up of 15 amino acids. CDR3 protein: CASSLSRAFDNEQFF. CDR3 coding DNA: TGCGCCAGCAGCTTAAGCAGGGCTTTCGACAATGAGCAGTTCTTC.

Concerning this clone itself: This specimen includes other DNA sequences encoding the same CDR3. This sequence joins TRBV19 and TRBJ2-3, with D hard to call. The length of the CDR3 is 11 residues. V shed 6 bases and J shed 2 bases, with 3 bases lying between them. The germline V gene encodes CDR1 LNHDA and CDR2 SQIVND (reference sequence). Here the CDR3 reads CASSITDTQYF. In DNA, the CDR3 is TGTGCCAGTAGCATCACAGATACGCAGTATTTT.

CDR3 sequence reads: CASSLAVSLGETQYF. The CDR3 DNA reads TGTGCCAGCAGCTTAGCGGTCTCACTGGGGGAGACCCAGTACTTC. The rearrangement joins TRBV7-9 to TRBJ2-5, with D unresolved. Trimming took 0 bases from V and 5 from J, leaving 13 bases between them. Germline V gives CDR1 SEHNR, CDR2 FQNEAQ (reference sequence). CDR3 length: 15 residues.

This sequence joins TRBV5-6 and TRBJ2-1; D not certain. The CDR3 runs 13 residues. Germline-derived CDR1 and CDR2 are SGHDT and YYEEEE. The V end was cut by 4 bases, the J end by 8 bases, with 13 bases between. The CDR3, as DNA: TGTGCCAGCAGCGGCCACTTCGGGCATGAGCAGTTCTTC. It encodes CASSGHFGHEQFF.

The chain uses TRBV7-9 and TRBJ1-5, with unresolved D. The V end was cut by 1 base, the J end by 7 bases, with 8 bases between. The CDR3 totals 13 residues. The germline V gene encodes CDR1 SEHNR and CDR2 FQNEAQ (reference sequence). The CDR3 nucleotides read TGTGCCAGCAGCTTAGGCCGGGAGCAGCCCCAGCATTTT. This gives the protein CASSLGREQPQHF.